This TCR beta chain was obtained from a study of response to subunit inactivated influenza vaccine. TCRdb called the RT-PCR reads again in MiXCR, with one record for every CDR3 protein. The sample has approximately 520,000 distinct CDR3 sequences, roughly 23% seen once; the top ten hold approximately 2%. Study findings and constraints: It was suggested by the authors that few new T cells are recruited by each seasonal influenza vaccination.

This clonotype was counted between two and nine times. Its antigen remains unknown. This receptor was taken from a man aged 50 to 60 who received an inactivated influenza vaccine. The specimen was CD4+ T cells sorted from PBMCs, collected roughly 5 days after vaccination.

DNA of the CDR3: TGTGCCAGCACCATCGTAGGGAATGAGCAGTTCTTC. Translated, it gives CASTIVGNEQFF. The V call is TRBV5-5, the J call TRBJ2-1; D is ambiguous. Trimming cost V 6 bases and J 7 bases, with 11 bases left between them. The CDR3 runs 12 residues. Germline V gene lookup returns CDR1 SGHKS and CDR2 YYEKEE (reference sequence).